The source of this TCR beta chain is a study of blood T cell repertoires in COVID-19. Measured with immunoSEQ multiplex PCR; TCRdb has only the in-frame clones, and not every one. Altogether approximately 200,000 clones are present, about 88% being singletons, with the ten largest covering roughly 2.5%. Concerning this clone: The junction shows a germline mismatch at one end, possibly a read error.

The germline V gene has CDR1 SQVTM and CDR2 ANQGSEA. CDR3 size: 12 residues. V usage is TRBV29-1 and J usage is TRBJ1-2; D perhaps matches TRBD1 (5 bases). The sequenced sample consisted of peripheral blood. The receptor's source is a woman aged 55-69 years with acute or convalescent COVID-19. The CDR3 DNA follows: TGCAGAGTTGGGGGGGAGGGCTATGGCTACACCTTC. Protein sequence: CRVGGEGYGYTF.